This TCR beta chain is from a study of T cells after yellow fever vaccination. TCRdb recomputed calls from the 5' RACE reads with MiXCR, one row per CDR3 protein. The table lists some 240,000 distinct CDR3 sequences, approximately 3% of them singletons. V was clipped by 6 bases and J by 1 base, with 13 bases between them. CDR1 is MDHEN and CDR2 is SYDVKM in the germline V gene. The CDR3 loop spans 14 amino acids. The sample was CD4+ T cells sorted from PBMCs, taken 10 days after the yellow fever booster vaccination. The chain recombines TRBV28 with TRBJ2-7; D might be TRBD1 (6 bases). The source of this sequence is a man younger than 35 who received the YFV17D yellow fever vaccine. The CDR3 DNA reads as TGTGCCAGCAGAGGGGGATTGAGATCCTACGAGCAGTACTTC. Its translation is CASRGGLRSYEQYF.